This T cell receptor beta chain was observed in a study of CD8+CD57+ T cells in acquired aplastic anemia. As for the study in general: Healthy CD8+ samples averaged roughly 10 million reads.

Genomic DNA constituted the template upon which TCR beta VDJ and CDR3 profiling was performed. TCRdb processed the reads anew with MiXCR; each CDR3 protein has one entry. This sample has hundreds of thousands of distinct CDR3 sequences, with about two thirds found just once. This clonotype was counted many times. Its target is not known. Study observations and caveats: A set of 25 to 35 CD8+ CDR3 sequences was shared between patients and controls, and these sequences appeared highly expressed in patients.

This clonotype was sampled from a human donor in good health, serving as a control. Sequencing used sorted CD4+, CD8+, or CD8+CD57+ T cells (not recorded which) from PBMCs.

CDR3 loop: CASSYSGTLNTEAFF. For the CDR3, the DNA is TGTGCCAGCAGTTACTCCGGGACACTGAACACTGAAGCTTTCTTT. V is TRBV27 and J is TRBJ1-1; maybe TRBD1 (6 bases). The CDR3 is made up of 15 amino acids. CDR1 MNHEY and CDR2 SMNVEV come from the germline V gene (reference sequence). Trimming took off 4 bases at V and 0 bases at J, with 12 bases between the two ends.